This entry lists 19 T cell receptor beta chains sequenced from one sample in a study of glioma-infiltrating T cells. TCR alpha and beta CDR3 regions were amplified from RNA using iRepertoire nested multiplex PCR. TCRdb processed the multiplex PCR reads anew with MiXCR; each CDR3 protein has one entry. The sample lists approximately 100,000 distinct CDR3 sequences; about 30% were seen once. Sequenced material: glioma tissue, nonneoplastic brain tissue, or PBMCs (not recorded which). The source of these receptors is a human donor with low-grade glioma or glioblastoma, undergoing nonglioma brain surgery, or in good health (not recorded which).

This clonotype was counted a few times. This chain joins TRBV14 and TRBJ2-7, with D possibly being TRBD1 (6 bases). In germline, CDR1 is SGHDN, CDR2 FVKESK. The CDR3 totals 13 residues. Between the trimmed V and J ends, which lost 4 bases and 7 bases, there was a span of 14 bases. As DNA, the CDR3 is TGTGCCAGCAGCCCTAGACAGGCGAAGGAGCAGTACTTC. Translation: CASSPRQAKEQYF.

J is TRBJ2-1 and V is TRBV14; D call uncertain. The CDR3 covers 13 residues. Trimming stripped 4 bases from V and 6 bases from J, with 10 bases between. The germline V gene has CDR1 SGHDN and CDR2 FVKESK. The CDR3 loop reads CASSPQTLNEQFF. The DNA of the CDR3 is TGTGCCAGCAGCCCCCAGACTCTCAATGAGCAGTTCTTC.

The V gene is TRBV27, the J gene TRBJ1-1, with D maybe TRBD1 (5 bases). Germline values: CDR1 MNHEY, CDR2 SMNVEV (reference sequence). The V end was cut by 5 bases, the J end by 4 bases, with 11 bases between. This CDR3 comprises 13 residues. The CDR3 spells CASSPSGATEAFF. The CDR3 DNA sequence: TGTGCCAGCAGTCCGAGCGGGGCCACTGAAGCTTTCTTT.

This clonotype was found many times. J is TRBJ2-3 and V is TRBV15, with a tentative D call TRBD2 (7 bases). CDR1 and CDR2 (germline): LNHNV, YYDKDF (reference sequence). V was pared by 0 bases and J by 6 bases, with 13 bases between. CDR3 length: 15 amino acids. The CDR3 DNA sequence: TGTGCCACCAGCAGAGAATCCGGGGGGCAGGATACGCAGTATTTT. As protein: CATSRESGGQDTQYF.

This clonotype occurred a few times. The chain links TRBV20-1 to TRBJ1-1, with a possible D match to TRBD1 (6 bases). The V gene lost 2 bases and the J gene lost 4 bases, with 11 bases spanning the gap. The length of the CDR3 is 13 residues. The germline gives CDR1 DFQATT, CDR2 SNEGSKA (reference sequence). CDR3 DNA sequence: TGCAGTGCTAGACGGGGGCAGACCACTGAAGCTTTCTTT. It encodes CSARRGQTTEAFF.

The sample holds many counts of this clonotype. The chain couples TRBV14 to TRBJ1-1; 7 nucleotides match TRBD1. CDR1 SGHDN and CDR2 FVKESK come from the germline V gene. Trimming took 4 bases from V and 3 from J; bases not matched to a gene: 20. This CDR3 region has 19 residues. CDR3 nucleotides: TGTGCCAGCAGCCGATATTCCCTGAGAGGGGGCAGTGAGGACACTGAAGCTTTCTTT. Protein: CASSRYSLRGGSEDTEAFF.

This clonotype showed up many times. The chain recombines TRBV6-1 with TRBJ1-2, with D possibly matching TRBD1 (5 bases). The length of the CDR3 is 13 residues. Trimming removed 5 bases at V and 1 base at J, with 8 bases between. Germline CDR1 and CDR2: MNHNS and SASEGT. The CDR3: CASSRDLNYGYTF. The CDR3 DNA reads as TGTGCCAGCAGTCGGGACCTTAACTATGGCTACACCTTC.

CDR3 amino acids: CASSPTLQDTQYF. CDR3 in DNA: TGTGCCAGCAGTCCCACCCTCCAAGATACGCAGTATTTT. The gene calls are TRBV27 and TRBJ2-3; D ambiguous. Germline CDR1 and CDR2: MNHEY and SMNVEV (reference sequence). The CDR3 loop spans 13 amino acids. Trimming stripped 5 bases from V and 5 bases from J, with 11 bases between.

Notes on this clonotype: This could be a read error, since a much larger clone is one nucleotide away. V usage is TRBV20-1 and J usage is TRBJ2-2, with a possible D match to TRBD2 (6 bases). Germline CDR1 reads DFQATT; CDR2 reads SNEGSKA (reference sequence). The CDR3 consists of 11 residues. This CDR3 reads CSASDTGGLFF. DNA for the CDR3: TGCAGTGCTAGCGACACCGGGGGGCTGTTTTTT.

Worth noting for this clonotype: Since a much larger clone is just one base distant, this may be a read error. The CDR3: CASSTGATNEKVFF. The CDR3 region has the DNA TGTGCCAGCAGCACAGGGGCAACTAATGAAAAAGTGTTTTTT. J is TRBJ1-4 and V is TRBV28; TRBD1 matches 7 bases. From germline, CDR1 is MDHEN and CDR2 SYDVKM. The CDR3 spans 14 residues.

There are a few counts of this clonotype. The V call is TRBV29-1, the J call TRBJ1-5, with D perhaps matching TRBD1 (5 bases). Trimming pared 6 bases from V and 0 bases from J, leaving 6 bases between. Germline V gene data show CDR1 as SQVTM and CDR2 as ANQGSEA. The CDR3 contains 12 residues. This chain's CDR3 is CSVGHSNQPQHF. DNA of the CDR3: TGCAGCGTCGGACATAGCAATCAGCCCCAGCATTTT.

As regards this clonotype: This may arise from a read error, as a much more abundant clone is one base away. The rearrangement uses TRBV7-9 and TRBJ1-1; D is undetermined. This CDR3 has 13 amino acids. Trimming removed 3 bases at V and 3 bases at J, with 8 bases between. The germline V gene encodes CDR1 SEHNR and CDR2 FQNEAQ (reference sequence). The CDR3 DNA is TGTGCCAGCAGCTTTGAACAGCACACTGAAGCTTTCTTT. Protein product: CASSFEQHTEAFF. The full variable domain, completed using reference TRBV7-9 and TRBJ1-1, is DTGVSQNPRHKITKRGQNVTFRCDPISEHNRLYWYRQTLGQGPEFLTYFQNEAQLEKSRLLSDRFSAERPKGSFSTLEIQRTEQGDSAMYLCASSFEQHTEAFFGQGTRLTVV.

This clonotype was detected only a few times. V usage is TRBV7-2 and J usage is TRBJ2-1; 8 nucleotides agree with TRBD2. CDR1 SGHTA and CDR2 FQGNSA come from the germline V gene. Losses at the gene ends were 5 bases for V and 12 bases for J; bases not matched to a gene: 12. The CDR3 is 14 amino acids. The CDR3 DNA is TGTGCCAGCAGCGTGAGTTACGGGGGGGCGCGGCAGTTCTTC. Its translation is CASSVSYGGARQFF. Full variable domain (missing parts from reference TRBV7-2 and TRBJ2-1): GAGVSQSPSNKVTEKGKDVELRCDPISGHTALYWYRQSLGQGLEFLIYFQGNSAPDKSGLPSDRFSAERTGGSVSTLTIQRTQQEDSAVYLCASSVSYGGARQFFGPGTRLTVL.

There are many counts of this clonotype. The DNA for the CDR3 is TGTGCCATCAGTGAGTTAACATCAATGAACACTGAAGCTTTCTTT. It codes for CAISELTSMNTEAFF. The chain links TRBV10-3 to TRBJ1-1; the D is unclear. V was shortened by 1 base and J by 0 bases, with 9 bases between the two germline ends. Per the germline V gene, CDR1 is ENHRY and CDR2 is SYGVKD. The CDR3 has 15 amino acids.

This sequence joins TRBV7-2 and TRBJ1-5; D uncertain. CDR1 and CDR2 from the germline V gene are SGHTA and FQGNSA. Deletions cut 5 bases from V and 7 bases from J, with 24 bases between. There are 17 residues in the CDR3. The CDR3 loop is CASSRHSGYLSGQPQHF. CDR3 sequence (DNA): TGTGCCAGCAGCCGCCACTCGGGCTACTTAAGCGGGCAGCCCCAGCATTTT.

This clonotype came up many times. CDR3 bases: TGCGCCAGCAGCCAAGATTGGGGTGGGGCCAACGTCCTGACTTTC. Translated, it gives CASSQDWGGANVLTF. The rearrangement uses TRBV4-3 and TRBJ2-6, with D unclear. The ends were cut back, 0 bases at V and 3 bases at J, with 6 bases in the middle. Per germline, CDR1 LGHNA and CDR2 YSLEER. This CDR3 is built from 15 residues.

This clonotype was recorded once. A junction end diverges from the germline sequence, so it may reflect a read error. V gene TRBV6-1 combines with J gene TRBJ2-7; possibly TRBD1 or TRBD2 for D (5 bases each). The CDR3 consists of 13 residues. Germline assignment: CDR1 MNHNS and CDR2 SASEGT. In nucleotides, the CDR3 is TGCTCCAGCAGCAGGGACGTCTCCTACGAGCAGTACTTC. Encoded protein: CSSSRDVSYEQYF.

Many counts were recorded for this clonotype. The chain is built from TRBV6-1 and TRBJ2-3, with D hard to call. V lost 9 bases, J lost 3 bases, and 7 bases lay in between. This CDR3 spans 11 amino acids. Per germline, CDR1 MNHNS and CDR2 SASEGT. CDR3 region: CASRTTDTQYF. As DNA, the CDR3 is TGTGCCAGTCGGACGACAGATACGCAGTATTTT.

A remark on this clonotype: A clone one base away is much larger, so this may be a read error. The chain carries TRBV6-1 and TRBJ1-1, with a tentative D call TRBD1 (5 bases). The CDR3 sequence is 16 residues long. The V and J ends lost 6 bases and 3 bases respectively, with 20 bases between them. CDR1 is MNHNS and CDR2 is SASEGT in the germline V gene. CDR3 coding DNA: TGTGCCAGCAGCCTAGATTCTGGGGACGGGGACACTGAAGCTTTCTTT. It codes for CASSLDSGDGDTEAFF.